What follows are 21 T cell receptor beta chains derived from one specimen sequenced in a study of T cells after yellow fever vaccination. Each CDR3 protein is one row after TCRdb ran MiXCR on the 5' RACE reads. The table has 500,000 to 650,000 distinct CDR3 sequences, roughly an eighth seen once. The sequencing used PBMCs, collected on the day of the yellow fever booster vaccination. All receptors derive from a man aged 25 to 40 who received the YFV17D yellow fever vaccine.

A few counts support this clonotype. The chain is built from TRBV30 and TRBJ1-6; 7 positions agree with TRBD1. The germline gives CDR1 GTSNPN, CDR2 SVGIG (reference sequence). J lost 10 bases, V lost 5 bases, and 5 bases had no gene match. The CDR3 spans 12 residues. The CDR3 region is CAWGQAGSPLHF. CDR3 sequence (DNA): TGTGCCTGGGGACAGGCGGGATCACCCCTCCACTTT.

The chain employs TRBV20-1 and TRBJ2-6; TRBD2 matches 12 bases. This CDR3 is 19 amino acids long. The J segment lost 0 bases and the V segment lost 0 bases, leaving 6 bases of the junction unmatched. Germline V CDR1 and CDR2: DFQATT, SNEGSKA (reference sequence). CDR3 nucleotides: TGCAGTGCTAGAGAACCGGGACTAGCGGGCCTCTCTGGGGCCAACGTCCTGACTTTC. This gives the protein CSAREPGLAGLSGANVLTF.

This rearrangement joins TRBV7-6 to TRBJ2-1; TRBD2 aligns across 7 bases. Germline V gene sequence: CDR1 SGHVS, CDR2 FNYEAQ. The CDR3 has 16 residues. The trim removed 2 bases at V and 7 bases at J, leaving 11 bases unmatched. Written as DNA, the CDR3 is TGTGCCAGCAGCTTAATTATAGGACTAGATTGGAATGAGCAGTTCTTC. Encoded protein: CASSLIIGLDWNEQFF.

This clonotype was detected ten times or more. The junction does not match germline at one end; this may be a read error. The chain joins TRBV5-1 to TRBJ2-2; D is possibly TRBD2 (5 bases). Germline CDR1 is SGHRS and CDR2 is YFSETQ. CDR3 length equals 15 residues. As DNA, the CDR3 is TGTGCCAGCAGTTTAGAGGGAACTAACACCGGGGAGCTGTTTTTT. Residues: CASSLEGTNTGELFF.

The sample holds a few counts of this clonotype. As DNA, the CDR3 is TGTGCCAGCAGCCCAGGGGGGGGTCCGAACACCGGGGAGCTGTTTTTT. Translation: CASSPGGGPNTGELFF. The J gene is TRBJ2-2, the V gene TRBV9; either TRBD1 or TRBD2 may supply D (7 bases each). Trimming stripped 4 bases from V and 0 bases from J, with 13 bases between. Germline assignment: CDR1 SGDLS and CDR2 YYNGEE. CDR3 length: 16 amino acids.

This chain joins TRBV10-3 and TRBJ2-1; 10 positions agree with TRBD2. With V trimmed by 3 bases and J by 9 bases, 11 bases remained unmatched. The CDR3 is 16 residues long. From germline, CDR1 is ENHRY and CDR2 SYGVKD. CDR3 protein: CAISDRSGRAGSEQFF. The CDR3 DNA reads TGTGCCATCAGTGACAGAAGCGGGAGGGCCGGGAGTGAGCAGTTCTTC.

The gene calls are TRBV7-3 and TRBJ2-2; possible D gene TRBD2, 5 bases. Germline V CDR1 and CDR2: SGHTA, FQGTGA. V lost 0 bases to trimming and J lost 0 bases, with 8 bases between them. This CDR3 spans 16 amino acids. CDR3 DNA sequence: TGTGCCAGCAGCTTAACTAGCGCCGCGAACACCGGGGAGCTGTTTTTT. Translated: CASSLTSAANTGELFF.

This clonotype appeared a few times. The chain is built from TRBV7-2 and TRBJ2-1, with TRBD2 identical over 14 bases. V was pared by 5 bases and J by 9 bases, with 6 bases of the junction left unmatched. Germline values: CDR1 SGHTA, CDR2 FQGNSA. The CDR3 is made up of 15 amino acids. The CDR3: CASSRTSGRLVEQFF. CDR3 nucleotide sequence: TGTGCCAGCAGCCGGACTAGCGGGAGGCTGGTTGAGCAGTTCTTC. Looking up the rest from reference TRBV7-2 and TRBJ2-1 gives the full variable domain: GAGVSQSPSNKVTEKGKDVELRCDPISGHTALYWYRQSLGQGLEFLIYFQGNSAPDKSGLPSDRFSAERTGGSVSTLTIQRTQQEDSAVYLCASSRTSGRLVEQFFGPGTRLTVL.

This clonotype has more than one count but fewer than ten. The DNA of the CDR3 is TGTGCCAGCAGCCCGGACGGTAATGAGCAGTTCTTC. It yields the protein CASSPDGNEQFF. The chain links TRBV7-9 to TRBJ2-1; the D is unclear. The V and J ends lost 5 bases and 7 bases respectively, with 9 bases between them. There are 12 residues in the CDR3. CDR1 and CDR2 (germline): SEHNR, FQNEAQ (reference sequence). The full variable domain, completed using reference TRBV7-9 and TRBJ2-1, is DTGVSQNPRHKITKRGQNVTFRCDPISEHNRLYWYRQTLGQGPEFLTYFQNEAQLEKSRLLSDRFSAERPKGSFSTLEIQRTEQGDSAMYLCASSPDGNEQFFGPGTRLTVL.

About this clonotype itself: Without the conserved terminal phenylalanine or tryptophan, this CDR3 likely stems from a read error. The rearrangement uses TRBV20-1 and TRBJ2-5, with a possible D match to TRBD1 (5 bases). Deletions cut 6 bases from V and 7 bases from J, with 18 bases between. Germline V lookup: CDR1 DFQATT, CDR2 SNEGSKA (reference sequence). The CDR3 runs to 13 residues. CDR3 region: CSAGGKGKGTQYS. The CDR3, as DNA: TGCAGTGCGGGTGGGAAGGGGAAGGGGACCCAGTACTCC.

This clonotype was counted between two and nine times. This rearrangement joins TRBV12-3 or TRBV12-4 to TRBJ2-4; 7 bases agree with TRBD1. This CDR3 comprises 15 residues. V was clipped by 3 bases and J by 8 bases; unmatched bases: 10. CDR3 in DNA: TGTGCCAGCAGTTTGATAGGGGGCCGTATTGACATTCAGTACTTC. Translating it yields CASSLIGGRIDIQYF.

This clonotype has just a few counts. CDR3: CASSLGPGGGSNEQFF. The CDR3 DNA is TGTGCCAGCAGCTTAGGTCCCGGGGGCGGAAGCAATGAGCAGTTCTTC. The rearrangement joins TRBV11-2 to TRBJ2-1, with D perhaps matching TRBD1 or TRBD2 (6 bases each). The CDR3 has 16 residues. Germline V gene data show CDR1 as SGHAT and CDR2 as FQNNGV. V gave up 1 base and J gave up 6 bases, with 16 bases separating them.

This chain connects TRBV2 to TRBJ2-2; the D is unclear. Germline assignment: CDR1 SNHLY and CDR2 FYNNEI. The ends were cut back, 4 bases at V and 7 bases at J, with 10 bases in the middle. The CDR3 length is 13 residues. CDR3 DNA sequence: TGTGCCAGCAGTGGCTCCGAGGTCGGGGAGCTGTTTTTT. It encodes CASSGSEVGELFF.

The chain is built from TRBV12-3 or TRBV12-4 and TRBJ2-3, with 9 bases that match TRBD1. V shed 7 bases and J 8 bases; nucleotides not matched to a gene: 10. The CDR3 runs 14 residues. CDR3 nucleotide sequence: TGTGCCAGCACTGAAGGGACAGGGAGGGGTACGCAGTATTTT. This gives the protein CASTEGTGRGTQYF.

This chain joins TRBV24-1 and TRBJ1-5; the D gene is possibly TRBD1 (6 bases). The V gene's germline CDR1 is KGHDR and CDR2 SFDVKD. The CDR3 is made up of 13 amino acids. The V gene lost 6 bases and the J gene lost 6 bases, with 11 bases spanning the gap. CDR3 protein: CATSFRDIQPQHF. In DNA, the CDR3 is TGTGCCACCAGTTTCCGGGACATTCAGCCCCAGCATTTT.

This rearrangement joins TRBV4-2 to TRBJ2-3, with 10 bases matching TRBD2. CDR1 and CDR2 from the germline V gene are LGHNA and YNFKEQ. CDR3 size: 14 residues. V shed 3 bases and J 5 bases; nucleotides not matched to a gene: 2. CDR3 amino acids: CASSQSGREDTQYF. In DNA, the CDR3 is TGTGCCAGCAGCCAGAGCGGGAGGGAAGATACGCAGTATTTT.

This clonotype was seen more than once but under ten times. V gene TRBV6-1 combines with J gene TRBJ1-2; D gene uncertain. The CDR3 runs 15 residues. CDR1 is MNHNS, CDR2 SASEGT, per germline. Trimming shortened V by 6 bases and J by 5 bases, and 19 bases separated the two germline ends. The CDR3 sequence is CASSKDEYGLYGYTF. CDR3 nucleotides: TGTGCCAGCAGCAAGGACGAGTATGGCTTATATGGCTACACCTTC.

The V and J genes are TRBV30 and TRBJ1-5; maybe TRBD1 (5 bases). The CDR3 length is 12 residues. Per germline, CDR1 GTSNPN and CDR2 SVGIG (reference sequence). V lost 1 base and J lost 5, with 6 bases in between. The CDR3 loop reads CAWSEGDQPQHF. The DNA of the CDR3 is TGTGCCTGGAGTGAAGGGGATCAGCCCCAGCATTTT.

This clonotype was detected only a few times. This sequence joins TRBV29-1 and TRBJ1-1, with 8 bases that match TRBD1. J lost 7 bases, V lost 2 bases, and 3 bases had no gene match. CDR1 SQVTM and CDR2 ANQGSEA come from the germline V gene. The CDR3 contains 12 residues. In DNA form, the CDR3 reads TGCAGCGTTGAACCAGGGGGCCTTGAAGCTTTCTTT. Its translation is CSVEPGGLEAFF.

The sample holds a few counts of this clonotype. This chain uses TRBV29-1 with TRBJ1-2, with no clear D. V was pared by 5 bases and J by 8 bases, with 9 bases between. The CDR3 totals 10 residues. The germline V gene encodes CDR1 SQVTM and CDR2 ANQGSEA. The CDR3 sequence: CSVFEGGYTF. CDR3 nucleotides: TGCAGCGTTTTCGAAGGCGGCTACACCTTC.

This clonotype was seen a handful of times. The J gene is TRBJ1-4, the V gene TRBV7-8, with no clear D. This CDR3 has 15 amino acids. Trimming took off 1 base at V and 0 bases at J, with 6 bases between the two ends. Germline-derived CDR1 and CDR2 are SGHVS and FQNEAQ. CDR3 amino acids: CASSLVFATNEKLFF. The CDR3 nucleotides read TGTGCCAGCAGCTTAGTGTTTGCAACTAATGAAAAACTGTTTTTT.